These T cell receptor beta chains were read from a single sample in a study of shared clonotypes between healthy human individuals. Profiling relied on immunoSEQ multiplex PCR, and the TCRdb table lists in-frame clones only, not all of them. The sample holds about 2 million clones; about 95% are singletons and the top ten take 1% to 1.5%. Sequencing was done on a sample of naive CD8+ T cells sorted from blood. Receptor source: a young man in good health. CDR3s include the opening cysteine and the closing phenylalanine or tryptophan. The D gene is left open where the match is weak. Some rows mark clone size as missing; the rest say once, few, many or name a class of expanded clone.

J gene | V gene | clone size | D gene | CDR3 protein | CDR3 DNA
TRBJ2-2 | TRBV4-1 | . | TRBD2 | CASSYDSVAGDTGELFF | TGCGCCAGCAGCTATGACTCAGTAGCGGGGGACACCGGGGAGCTGTTTTTT
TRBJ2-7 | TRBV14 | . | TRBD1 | CASSHRTGGISYEQYF | TGTGCCAGCAGCCATCGGACAGGGGGTATCTCCTACGAGCAGTACTTC
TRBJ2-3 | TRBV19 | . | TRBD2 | CASSMTSGGTDTQYF | TGTGCCAGTAGTATGACTAGCGGGGGAACAGATACGCAGTATTTT
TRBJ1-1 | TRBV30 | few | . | CAWLGRSAFF | TGTGCCTGGTTGGGGAGATCAGCTTTCTTT
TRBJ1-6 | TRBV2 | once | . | CASSEAVGQGSPLHF | TGTGCCAGCAGTGAAGCGGTAGGGCAGGGATCACCCCTCCACTTT
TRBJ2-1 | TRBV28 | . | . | CASSLYGISSYNEQFF | TGTGCCAGCAGTTTATACGGGATTAGCTCCTACAATGAGCAGTTCTTC
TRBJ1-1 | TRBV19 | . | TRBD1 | CASSIPQGVTEAFF | TGTGCCAGTAGTATCCCACAGGGGGTCACTGAAGCTTTCTTT
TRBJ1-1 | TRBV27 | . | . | CASSFGGLNTEAFF | TGTGCCAGCAGTTTTGGGGGATTGAACACTGAAGCTTTCTTT
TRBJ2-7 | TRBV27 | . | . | CASSLSSEGAEQYF | TGTGCCAGCAGTTTATCTTCTGAGGGCGCCGAGCAGTACTTC
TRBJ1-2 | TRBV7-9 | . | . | CASSLGGVAYGYTF | TGTGCCAGCAGCTTGGGAGGGGTTGCCTATGGCTACACCTTC
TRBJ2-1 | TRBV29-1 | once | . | CSARGGNYNEQFF | TGCAGCGCCCGAGGGGGGAATTACAATGAGCAGTTCTTC
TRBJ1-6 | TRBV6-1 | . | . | CASSEARGYNSPLHF | TGTGCCAGCAGTGAGGCCAGGGGCTATAATTCACCCCTCCACTTT
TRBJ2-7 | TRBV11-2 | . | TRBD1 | CASSFATGVYEQYF | TGTGCCAGCAGCTTCGCTACAGGGGTCTACGAGCAGTACTTC
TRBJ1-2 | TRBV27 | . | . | CASSLSPGYGYTF | TGTGCCAGCAGTTTATCTCCAGGTTATGGCTACACCTTC
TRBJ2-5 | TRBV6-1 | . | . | CASSESLQEETQYF | TGTGCCAGCAGTGAATCGTTGCAGGAAGAGACCCAGTACTTC
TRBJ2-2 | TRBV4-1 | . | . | CASSQGWGEDTGELFF | TGCGCCAGCAGCCAAGGGTGGGGCGAGGACACCGGGGAGCTGTTTTTT
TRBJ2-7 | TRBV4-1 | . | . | CASSQAVSGYEQYF | TGCGCCAGCAGCCAAGCCGTCTCGGGCTACGAGCAGTACTTC
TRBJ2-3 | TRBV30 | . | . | CAWSVGVLRTDTQYF | TGTGCCTGGAGTGTGGGGGTTTTAAGAACAGATACGCAGTATTTT
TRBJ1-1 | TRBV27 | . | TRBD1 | CASSVTGGLNTEAFF | TGTGCCAGCAGTGTGACAGGGGGCTTGAACACTGAAGCTTTCTTT
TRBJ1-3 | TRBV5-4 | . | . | CASSLVGGIGNTIYF | TGTGCCAGCAGCTTGGTCGGGGGTATCGGAAACACCATATATTTT
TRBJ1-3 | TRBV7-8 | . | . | CASSPEGFSGNTIYF | TGTGCCAGCAGCCCAGAGGGGTTCTCTGGAAACACCATATATTTT
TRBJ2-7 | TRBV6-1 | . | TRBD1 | CASSEDRAAYEQYF | TGTGCCAGCAGTGAGGACAGGGCGGCCTACGAGCAGTACTTC
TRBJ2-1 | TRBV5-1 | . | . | CASSLVGPNEQFF | TGCGCCAGCAGCTTGGTGGGGCCCAATGAGCAGTTCTTC
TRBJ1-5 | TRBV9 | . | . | CASSVETGSGPQHF | TGTGCCAGCAGCGTAGAAACAGGGAGTGGGCCCCAGCATTTT
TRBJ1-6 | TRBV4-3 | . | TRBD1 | CASSQTNRGPENSPLHF | TGCGCCAGCAGCCAGACGAACAGGGGGCCGGAAAATTCACCCCTCCACTTT
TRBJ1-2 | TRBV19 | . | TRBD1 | CASRDGWGQGDYGYTF | TGTGCCAGTAGGGACGGATGGGGACAGGGGGACTATGGCTACACCTTC
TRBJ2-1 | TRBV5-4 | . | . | CASSLNSHNEQFF | TGTGCCAGCAGCTTGAATTCACACAATGAGCAGTTCTTC
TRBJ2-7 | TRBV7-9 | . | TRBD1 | CASSLGGQGSYEQYF | TGTGCCAGCAGCTTAGGGGGACAGGGGTCGTACGAGCAGTACTTC
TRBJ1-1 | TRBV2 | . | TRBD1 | CASSDLGTGGVNTEAFF | TGTGCCAGCAGTGACCTAGGGACAGGGGGCGTGAACACTGAAGCTTTCTTT
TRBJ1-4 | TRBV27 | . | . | CASSSVAPTNEKLFF | TGTGCCAGTAGTTCAGTCGCCCCAACTAATGAAAAACTGTTTTTT
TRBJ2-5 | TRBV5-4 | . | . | CASSLSYGQETQYF | TGTGCCAGCAGCTTGTCCTACGGGCAAGAGACCCAGTACTTC
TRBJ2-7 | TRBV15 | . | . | CATSRDRGSYHEQYF | TGTGCCACCAGCAGAGATCGGGGCTCCTACCACGAGCAGTACTTC
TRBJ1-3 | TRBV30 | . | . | CAWSGLSGNTIYF | TGTGCCTGGTCGGGACTCTCTGGAAACACCATATATTTT
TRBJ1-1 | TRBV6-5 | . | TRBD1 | CASSYSTGGTEAFF | TGTGCCAGCAGTTACTCGACAGGGGGCACTGAAGCTTTCTTT
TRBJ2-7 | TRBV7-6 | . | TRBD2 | CASSLGGLAGAYEQYF | TGTGCCAGCAGCTTAGGGGGACTAGCGGGAGCTTACGAGCAGTACTTC
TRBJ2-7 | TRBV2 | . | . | CASSEGGEAYEQYF | TGTGCCAGCAGTGAGGGCGGAGAAGCCTACGAGCAGTACTTC
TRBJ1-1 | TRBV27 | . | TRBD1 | CASGDRGYTEAFF | TGTGCCAGCGGAGACAGGGGGTACACTGAAGCTTTCTTT
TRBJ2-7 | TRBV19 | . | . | CASSMWEDSEQYF | TGTGCCAGTAGTATGTGGGAGGATAGCGAGCAGTACTTC
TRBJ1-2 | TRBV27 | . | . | CASSLSSRADGYTF | TGTGCCAGCAGTTTATCGAGCAGGGCGGATGGCTACACCTTC
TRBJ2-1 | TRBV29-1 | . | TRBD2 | CSVEVAGGLNEQFF | TGCAGCGTTGAGGTAGCGGGAGGGTTAAATGAGCAGTTCTTC
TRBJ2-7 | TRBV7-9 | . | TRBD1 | CASNTGQGSYEQYF | TGTGCCAGCAACACGGGACAGGGCTCCTACGAGCAGTACTTC
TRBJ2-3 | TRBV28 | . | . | CASVSWRGSTDTQYF | TGTGCCAGCGTCAGCTGGCGGGGAAGCACAGATACGCAGTATTTT
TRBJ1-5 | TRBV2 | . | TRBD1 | CASRGQGSIRNQPQHF | TGTGCCAGCAGGGGACAGGGATCTATTCGGAATCAGCCCCAGCATTTT
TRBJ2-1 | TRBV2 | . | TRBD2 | CASRASGGVYNEQFF | TGTGCCAGCAGGGCTAGCGGGGGAGTATACAATGAGCAGTTCTTC
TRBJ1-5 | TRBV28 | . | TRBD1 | CASSEGTVLNQPQHF | TGTGCCAGCAGTGAAGGGACAGTACTAAATCAGCCCCAGCATTTT
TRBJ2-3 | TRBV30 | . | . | CAWGLTDTQYF | TGTGCCTGGGGACTCACAGATACGCAGTATTTT
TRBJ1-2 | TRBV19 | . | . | CASSIVPAFNYGYTF | TGTGCCAGTAGTATAGTACCAGCTTTTAACTATGGCTACACCTTC
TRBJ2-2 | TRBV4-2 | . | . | CASSQDYGTGELFF | TGTGCCAGCAGCCAAGATTATGGCACCGGGGAGCTGTTTTTT
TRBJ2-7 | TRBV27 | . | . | CASSRGQTGLIYEQYF | TGTGCCAGCAGTCGAGGTCAGACAGGACTTATCTACGAGCAGTACTTC